One sample yielded the 16 T cell receptor beta chains listed below, sequenced in a study of metastatic and nonmetastatic thyroid tumors. TCRdb re-processed the PCR reads through MiXCR. This table holds roughly 58,000 clones, just over 4% found once. Thyroid surgery was performed in patients who had received no treatment beforehand. The sample was blood. These receptor sequences come from a female donor with papillary thyroid cancer or a benign thyroid nodule (not recorded which). Some clones in this sample may be carry-over from other donors' samples.

In this sample, this clone turned up many times. The chain is built from TRBV28 and TRBJ1-4; D unclear. The CDR3 extends over 13 amino acids. Trimming took off 5 bases at V and 6 bases at J, with 10 bases between the two ends. The germline V gene has CDR1 MDHEN and CDR2 SYDVKM. The CDR3 reads CASSPSGDEKLFF. Written as DNA, the CDR3 is TGTGCCAGCAGTCCTAGTGGAGATGAAAAACTGTTTTTT.

This clone occurred many times. The gene calls are TRBV2 and TRBJ2-3; TRBD2 matches at 7 bases. CDR1 and CDR2 from the germline V gene are SNHLY and FYNNEI. This CDR3 contains 19 residues. Trimming at V came to 2 bases and at J to 3 bases, leaving 17 bases not matched to a gene. The CDR3 here is CASSESSLAGDWLTDTQYF. CDR3 bases: TGTGCCAGCAGTGAATCGTCCTTGGCGGGAGACTGGTTGACAGATACGCAGTATTTT.

A few counts support this clone. The chain carries TRBV28 and TRBJ2-7, with 10 bases fitting TRBD2. CDR3 size: 13 residues. V lost 7 bases, J lost 0 bases, and 0 bases stayed unmatched. Germline assignment: CDR1 MDHEN and CDR2 SYDVKM. CDR3 sequence: CASTSGSSYEQYF. The DNA of the CDR3 is TGTGCCAGCACTAGCGGGAGCTCCTACGAGCAGTACTTC.

This clone was seen ten or more times. The chain couples TRBV18 to TRBJ1-5, with D possibly being TRBD1 (6 bases). Trimming took 6 bases from V and 5 from J, leaving 14 bases between them. This CDR3 has 14 amino acids. Germline lookup yields CDR1 KGHSH and CDR2 LQKENI. The DNA for the CDR3 is TGTGCCAGCTCGGGGGACACCGGAGATCAGCCCCAGCATTTT. Translation: CASSGDTGDQPQHF.

This clone showed up just a few times. The chain has TRBV12-3 or TRBV12-4 and TRBJ2-7, with a tentative D call TRBD1 (6 bases). V was trimmed by 6 bases and J by 7 bases, leaving 16 bases between them. The CDR3 is 13 residues long. CDR3 in DNA: TGTGCCAGCAGCGGGACATTATCGAAAGAGCAGTACTTC. This gives the protein CASSGTLSKEQYF.

This clone was detected many times. This chain connects TRBV10-3 to TRBJ2-1; TRBD2 might be the D (5 bases). The CDR3 extends over 14 amino acids. The germline CDR1 and CDR2 sequences are ENHRY and SYGVKD. V was cut by 6 bases and J by 9 bases, with 18 bases left in between. CDR3 nucleotides: TGTGCCATCAGCCCGACTACGGGAAAGGGTGAGCAGTTCTTC. It encodes CAISPTTGKGEQFF.

At least ten counts were recorded for this clone. This chain uses TRBV3-1 with TRBJ2-7; D uncertain. CDR3 size: 12 residues. Trimming shortened V by 1 base and J by 3 bases, and 4 bases separated the two germline ends. The germline CDR1 and CDR2 sequences are LGHDT and YNNKEL (reference sequence). For the CDR3, the DNA is TGTGCCAGCAGCCAAGGCAGCTACGAGCAGTACTTC. Encoded protein: CASSQGSYEQYF.

This clone has a handful of counts. The sample carries other DNA sequences with the same CDR3. The V and J genes are TRBV7-8 and TRBJ1-5; 8 bases fit TRBD1. The germline V gene encodes CDR1 SGHVS and CDR2 FQNEAQ. The CDR3 has 14 residues. Trimming at V came to 4 bases and at J to 10 bases, leaving 9 bases not matched to a gene. The CDR3 protein is CASSSGQGNQPQHF. The CDR3 region has the DNA TGTGCCAGCAGCTCCGGACAGGGCAACCAACCCCAGCATTTT.

For this clone: Other nucleotide sequences from this sample produce the same CDR3. J is TRBJ2-4 and V is TRBV5-1; D remains ambiguous. CDR3 length: 13 residues. The V gene's germline CDR1 is SGHRS and CDR2 YFSETQ. CDR3 in DNA: TGCGCAAGCCCCACGGATACGAACATTGATCAGTACTTC. Protein: CASPTDTNIDQYF.

Worth noting for this clone: A much larger clone is a single base away; this may be a read error. This chain joins TRBV5-6 and TRBJ1-2, with TRBD1 matching over 7 bases. Germline values: CDR1 SGHDT, CDR2 YYEEEE. The CDR3 is 14 amino acids. The DNA of the CDR3 is TGTGCCAGCACCCTGACAGGGAAGACCTATGGCAACACCTTC. It yields the protein CASTLTGKTYGNTF.

This clone has more than one count but fewer than ten. The chain recombines TRBV7-2 with TRBJ2-7; D is possibly TRBD1 (6 bases). CDR3 size: 16 residues. Germline values: CDR1 SGHTA, CDR2 FQGNSA. Trimming took off 1 base at V and 2 bases at J, with 15 bases between the two ends. CDR3 in DNA: TGTGCCAGCAGCTTAGGGGGGCGACTGGGACCCTACGAGCAGTACTTC. It encodes CASSLGGRLGPYEQYF.

This clone has at least ten counts. Germline is not matched at one junction end, which may reflect a read error. The V call is TRBV7-7, the J call TRBJ2-1, with 7 bases identical to TRBD2. The length of the CDR3 is 14 residues. From germline, CDR1 is SSHAT and CDR2 FNYEAQ (reference sequence). This chain's CDR3 is CASSPSSGIGEQFF. The CDR3, as DNA: TGTGCTAGCAGCCCCTCAAGCGGGATTGGAGAGCAGTTCTTC. Combining the CDR3 with reference TRBV7-7 and TRBJ2-1 gives the whole variable domain GAGVSQSPRYKVTKRGQDVTLRCDPISSHATLYWYQQALGQGPEFLTYFNYEAQPDKSGLPSDRFSAERPEGSISTLTIQRTEQRDSAMYRCASSPSSGIGEQFFGPGTRLTVL.

This clone was recorded at least ten times. The chain carries TRBV20-1 and TRBJ2-1; TRBD2 agrees at 10 bases. Germline V lookup: CDR1 DFQATT, CDR2 SNEGSKA (reference sequence). The trim removed 5 bases at V and 5 bases at J, leaving 6 bases unmatched. The CDR3 has 14 amino acids. The chain's CDR3 is CSARGTSAHNEQFF. The CDR3 DNA follows: TGCAGTGCTCGGGGGACTAGCGCCCACAATGAGCAGTTCTTC.

This clone showed up many times. The chain combines TRBV5-5 with TRBJ2-1, with D tentatively TRBD2 (5 bases). Germline values: CDR1 SGHKS, CDR2 YYEKEE (reference sequence). The CDR3 has 14 amino acids. V gave up 3 bases and J gave up 2 bases, with 9 bases separating them. The CDR3 DNA is TGTGCCAGCAGCTCCACTAGAACCTACAATGAGCAGTTCTTC. Residues: CASSSTRTYNEQFF.

This clone was detected ten times or more. The chain employs TRBV7-2 and TRBJ2-7; 10 nucleotides align to TRBD2. The CDR3 consists of 15 residues. CDR1 is SGHTA and CDR2 is FQGNSA in the germline V gene. J was trimmed by 5 bases and V by 5 bases; bases with no gene match: 9. The CDR3 region has the DNA TGTGCCAGCAGCCGAACTAGCGGGACCTTCGACGAGCAGTACTTC. Its translation is CASSRTSGTFDEQYF.

CDR3 sequence (DNA): TGTGCCAGCAGTTTGGGCGGAACTAGCACAGATACGCAGTATTTT. Amino acid sequence: CASSLGGTSTDTQYF. The chain uses TRBV27 and TRBJ2-3; no definite D call. Trimming left V 3 bases short and J 0 bases short, with 10 bases between. The CDR3 consists of 15 residues. Germline values: CDR1 MNHEY, CDR2 SMNVEV (reference sequence).